The present entry profiles one T cell receptor beta chain with its context. Its antigen is not identified. This specimen belongs to a study of cytomegalovirus exposure and HLA in healthy donors. Points from the study as a whole: Immune exposure information available was restricted to CMV serostatus.

PCR employed 60 Vbeta and 13 Jbeta primers. The authors' processing: In a later analysis, of 84 million or so unique beta chains, some 10 million appeared in at least two donors. Some clones are missing from TCRdb's copy, which holds only in-frame ones; the method was immunoSEQ multiplex PCR. V, J and clone size are those of that table, while D and trimming were read from the DNA. There are about 140,000 clones in the sample; about three quarters occur only once, and roughly 1.9% lies in the top ten. This CDR3 is built from 17 residues. CDR1 and CDR2 (germline): MDHEN, SYDVKM. Trimming pared 5 bases from V and 2 bases from J, leaving 21 bases between.

The origin of this receptor is a man aged 40-49 years in good health and CMV-seronegative. The rearrangement uses TRBV28 and TRBJ1-2, with no clear D. Sequencing was carried out using PBMCs. Written as DNA, the CDR3 is TGTGCCAGCAGTCCGCGCTTTGGGGAGGGATCGAACTATGGCTACACCTTC. Translating it yields CASSPRFGEGSNYGYTF.